Reported below is one T cell receptor (beta chain). Its target is unknown. V shed 2 bases, J shed 2 bases, and the junction held 4 bases outside the gene matches. This CDR3 has 17 amino acids. Germline assignment: CDR1 SEHNR and CDR2 FQNEAQ (reference sequence). Single viable CD3+CD4+CD8-CD45RO+ cells were sorted as the memory CD4+ T cells. Total CD4+ T cells were enriched by CD4 positive selection. In the study's own analysis: Out-of-frame sequences were removed, leaving some 2 million distinct TCRbeta sequences. Assay: immunoSEQ multiplex PCR; the TCRdb copy retains only in-frame clones and omits some. The D gene and trimming were derived from the DNA, and the V and J assignments and clone size from that table. The sample carries some 95,000 clones, 80% recorded once. This entry belongs to a study of memory CD4+ T cells and cytomegalovirus serostatus. Across the study: Of the healthy Belgian adults, 9 were CMV seropositive and fewer than 30 seronegative. Overall study results and limits: CMV serostatus prediction reached median AUC about 0.95, or 0.9 with US-trained model.

The chain employs TRBV7-9 and TRBJ2-3; 13 nucleotides line up with TRBD2. The sequencing sample was made of memory CD4+ T cells from blood. The source of this sequence is an adult in good health and CMV-seropositive. CDR3 nucleotide sequence: TGTGCCAGCAGCTTACCGGGACTAGCGGGGTCCACAGATACGCAGTATTTT. Encoded protein: CASSLPGLAGSTDTQYF.